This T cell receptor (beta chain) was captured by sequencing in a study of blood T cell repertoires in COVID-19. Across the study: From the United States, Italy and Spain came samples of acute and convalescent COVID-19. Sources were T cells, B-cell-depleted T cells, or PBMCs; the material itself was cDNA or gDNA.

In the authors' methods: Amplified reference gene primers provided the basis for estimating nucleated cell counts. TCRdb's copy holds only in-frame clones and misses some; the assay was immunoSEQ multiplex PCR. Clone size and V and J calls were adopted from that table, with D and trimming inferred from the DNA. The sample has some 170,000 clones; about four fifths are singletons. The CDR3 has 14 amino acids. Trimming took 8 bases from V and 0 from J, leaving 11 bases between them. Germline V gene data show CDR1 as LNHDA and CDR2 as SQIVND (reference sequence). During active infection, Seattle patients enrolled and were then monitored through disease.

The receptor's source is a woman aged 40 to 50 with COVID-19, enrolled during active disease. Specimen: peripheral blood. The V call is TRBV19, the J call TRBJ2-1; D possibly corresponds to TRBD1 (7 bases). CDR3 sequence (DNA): TGTGCCAGTCAGCAGGGGGGCTCCTACAATGAGCAGTTCTTC. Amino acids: CASQQGGSYNEQFF.